Listed here are 3 T cell receptor beta chains from one sample, sequenced in a study of CD8+ T cells in alopecia areata. Extracted from the samples, RNA was reverse transcribed into cDNA to serve as the sequencing template. Profiling relied on immunoSEQ multiplex PCR, and the TCRdb table lists in-frame clones only, not all of them. The table lists 64,000 or so clones, about 43% of them singletons. Treatment meaning: oral pan-JAK inhibitor, 5-10 mg twice daily. The sequencing used CD8+ T cells sorted from blood, collected at approximately week 37, from a patient treated with tofacitinib. The source of these receptors is a human donor with alopecia areata.

This clone was found a few times. The genes are TRBV5-1 and TRBJ2-7; D is perhaps TRBD1 or TRBD2 (5 bases each). From germline, CDR1 is SGHRS and CDR2 YFSETQ. The CDR3 length is 14 residues. V was cut by 5 bases and J by 2 bases, with 14 bases left in between. The chain's CDR3 is CASRGYGTPYEQYF. CDR3 nucleotides: TGCGCCAGCAGGGGATACGGGACGCCCTACGAGCAGTACTTC.

This chain links TRBV30 with TRBJ1-1, with D perhaps TRBD1 (6 bases). V was cut by 0 bases and J by 5 bases, with 10 bases left in between. The CDR3 totals 13 residues. The V gene's germline CDR1 is GTSNPN and CDR2 SVGIG (reference sequence). The CDR3 nucleotides read TGTGCCTGGAGTGTTGGGGGCTGGACTGAAGCTTTCTTT. Amino acid sequence: CAWSVGGWTEAFF.

The chain combines TRBV29-1 with TRBJ2-4; no definite D call. CDR1 is SQVTM, CDR2 ANQGSEA, per germline. The CDR3 loop spans 14 amino acids. Trimming stripped 3 bases from V and 2 bases from J, with 11 bases between. CDR3 loop: CSVEIGFPKNIQYF. Written as DNA, the CDR3 is TGCAGCGTTGAGATCGGTTTCCCCAAAAACATTCAGTACTTC.